This TCR beta chain was retrieved from a study of regulatory T cells in long-lasting Graves disease. Described time point: newly diagnosed GD, antithyroid drugs for less than 3 months. Generation of the TCR library employed RNA extracted from PBMCs. A volume of approximately 8.4 milliliters of peripheral blood was collected in EDTA tubes. Sequencing libraries for TCR beta were prepared with iRepertoire HTBI primers and Arm-PCR of CDR3 regions. TCRdb called the multiplex PCR reads again in MiXCR, with one record for every CDR3 protein. This sample has about 320,000 distinct CDR3 sequences, with about a sixth found just once. The CDR3 has 11 residues. V lost 3 bases and J 9 bases, leaving 6 bases between the germline ends. Germline CDR1 is LNHDA and CDR2 is SQIVND (reference sequence).

Sequencing was performed on peripheral blood mononuclear cells (PBMCs), taken at new diagnosis, from a patient treated with antithyroid drugs. This receptor was taken from a female donor with Graves disease. V and J are TRBV19 and TRBJ2-1; the D call may be TRBD1 or TRBD2 (5 bases each). The CDR3 DNA reads as TGTGCCAGTAGTATTGGGGGTGAGCAGTTCTTC. Its translation: CASSIGGEQFF.